This passage covers 5 T cell receptor beta chains from one sample sequenced in a study of T cell responses to AZD1222 COVID-19 vaccine. Repertoires were generated with immunoSEQ multiplex PCR, while TCRdb's copy carries only in-frame clones and drops some. The sample lists about 150,000 clones, roughly 88% seen once, with about 6.5% in the top ten. This sample comprised peripheral blood, obtained 28 days after the second AZD1222 dose. The receptors here all came from an adult who received the AZD1222 COVID-19 vaccine.

The chain has TRBV2 and TRBJ1-5; D might be TRBD1 (6 bases). This CDR3 spans 13 amino acids. In germline, CDR1 is SNHLY, CDR2 FYNNEI. V was pared by 8 bases and J by 2 bases, with 10 bases between. In DNA form, the CDR3 reads TGTGCCAGCGGCAGGGGAGGCAATCAGCCCCAGCATTTT. Its translation: CASGRGGNQPQHF. Drawing the rest from reference TRBV2 and TRBJ1-5, the complete variable domain is EPEVTQTPSHQVTQMGQEVILRCVPISNHLYFYWYRQILGQKVEFLVSFYNNEISEKSEIFDDQFSVERPDGSNFTLKIRSTKLEDSAMYFCASGRGGNQPQHFGDGTRLSIL.

The genes are TRBV27 and TRBJ1-1, with D uncertain. Between the trimmed V and J ends, which lost 3 bases and 4 bases, there was a span of 12 bases. The CDR3 sequence is 14 residues long. Looked up from germline, CDR1 is MNHEY and CDR2 is SMNVEV (reference sequence). The chain's CDR3 is CASSLEVKGTEAFF. The CDR3 DNA reads TGTGCCAGCAGTTTGGAAGTGAAGGGCACTGAAGCTTTCTTT.

This chain uses TRBV6-5 with TRBJ1-2, with D possibly being TRBD1 (6 bases). This CDR3 comprises 15 residues. Germline CDR1 MNHEY, CDR2 SVGAGI. V was shortened by 2 bases and J by 4 bases, with 14 bases between the two germline ends. The CDR3 bases are TGTGCCAGCAGTTACCGAAAACAGGGACCCTATGGCTACACCTTC. This gives the protein CASSYRKQGPYGYTF.

This clone was recorded once. The rearrangement uses TRBV19 and TRBJ1-2; 7 bases are shared with TRBD1. The CDR3 runs 14 residues. Germline loops: CDR1 LNHDA, CDR2 SQIVND (reference sequence). Losses at the gene ends were 6 bases for V and 2 bases for J; bases not matched to a gene: 6. The CDR3 loop reads CASSPDRWNYGYTF. The CDR3 bases are TGTGCCAGTAGCCCGGACAGGTGGAACTATGGCTACACCTTC.

The chain carries TRBV7-2 and TRBJ2-2; 7 bases are shared with TRBD2. Losses at the gene ends were 8 bases for V and 5 bases for J; bases not matched to a gene: 8. CDR1 is SGHTA and CDR2 is FQGNSA in the germline V gene. This CDR3 has 14 residues. The CDR3 spells CASHTSVGTGELFF. The CDR3, as DNA: TGTGCCAGCCATACTAGCGTAGGGACCGGGGAGCTGTTTTTT.